Shown below are 12 T cell receptor beta chains from a single sample sequenced in a study of blood T cells in healthy people across ages. Primers used in a second PCR of about 7 to 11 cycles were a sample-barcoded 5' primer and a J-beta primer mix. A single record per CDR3 protein comes from TCRdb applying MiXCR to the 5' RACE reads. The repertoire holds roughly 800,000 distinct CDR3 sequences, roughly 50% seen once, with over 20% in the top ten. Sequenced material: blood. These receptor sequences come from a man aged 25-45 years in good health.

The chain recombines TRBV7-2 with TRBJ2-7, with D possibly matching TRBD1 (6 bases). CDR1 and CDR2 from the germline V gene are SGHTA and FQGNSA. The CDR3 has 13 amino acids. The V end was cut by 6 bases, the J end by 6 bases, with 15 bases between. The chain's CDR3 is CASSPRQAGEQYF. In DNA form, the CDR3 reads TGTGCCAGCAGTCCTCGACAGGCGGGCGAGCAGTACTTC.

This clonotype has more than one count but fewer than ten. The chain is built from TRBV4-2 and TRBJ2-1, with D uncertain. V was pared by 4 bases and J by 8 bases, with 12 bases between. CDR3 length: 13 residues. CDR1 is LGHNA, CDR2 YNFKEQ, per germline. CDR3 region: CASSPQWDDEQFF. The CDR3 DNA is TGTGCCAGCAGCCCTCAATGGGATGATGAGCAGTTCTTC.

The J gene is TRBJ1-4, the V gene TRBV7-9; no clear D. Germline lookup yields CDR1 SEHNR and CDR2 FQNEAQ (reference sequence). This CDR3 has 14 residues. Deletions cut 1 base from V and 8 bases from J, with 11 bases between. The CDR3 protein is CASSLGSQQEKLFF. CDR3 in DNA: TGTGCCAGCAGCTTAGGATCCCAGCAGGAAAAACTGTTTTTT.

The chain is built from TRBV6-2 or TRBV6-3 and TRBJ2-6; possibly TRBD2 for D (6 bases). V lost 8 bases and J 0 bases, leaving 20 bases between the germline ends. Germline CDR1 reads MNHEY; CDR2 reads SVGEGT. The CDR3 is 18 amino acids. In DNA form, the CDR3 reads TGTGCCAGCGCGGGACCCGGGTCCTCTACCTCTGGGGCCAACGTCCTGACTTTC. As protein: CASAGPGSSTSGANVLTF.

This rearrangement joins TRBV11-1 to TRBJ2-4; no reliable D call. V was shortened by 1 base and J by 0 bases, with 4 bases between the two germline ends. Germline CDR1 SGHAT, CDR2 FQDESV (reference sequence). This CDR3 contains 14 residues. Here the CDR3 reads CASSLGTAKNIQYF. The CDR3 bases are TGTGCCAGCAGCTTAGGGACAGCCAAAAACATTCAGTACTTC.

The chain is built from TRBV9 and TRBJ1-2; weak D call: TRBD1 (6 bases). Germline lookup yields CDR1 SGDLS and CDR2 YYNGEE. V lost 3 bases to trimming and J lost 6 bases, with 18 bases between them. This CDR3 is built from 15 residues. The CDR3 loop is CASSGTGGATNGYTF. DNA for the CDR3: TGTGCCAGCAGCGGGACGGGGGGGGCTACCAATGGCTACACCTTC. The full variable domain, rest sourced from reference TRBV9 and TRBJ1-2, is DSGVTQTPKHLITATGQRVTLRCSPRSGDLSVYWYQQSLDQGLQFLIQYYNGEERAKGNILERFSAQQFPDLHSELNLSSLELGDSALYFCASSGTGGATNGYTFGSGTRLTVV.

The chain combines TRBV29-1 with TRBJ1-2, with no clear D. This CDR3 region has 13 residues. Germline V gives CDR1 SQVTM, CDR2 ANQGSEA. V lost 0 bases and J lost 2, with 7 bases in between. CDR3 nucleotide sequence: TGCAGCGTTGAAGACGGCAAAAACTATGGCTACACCTTC. Amino acids: CSVEDGKNYGYTF.

The V and J genes are TRBV15 and TRBJ2-3; perhaps TRBD2 as D (6 bases). Trimming took off 8 bases at V and 3 bases at J, with 15 bases between the two ends. CDR1 LNHNV and CDR2 YYDKDF come from the germline V gene (reference sequence). The CDR3 contains 14 residues. CDR3 sequence: CATRGGIVTDTQYF. As DNA, the CDR3 is TGTGCCACCCGGGGCGGGATTGTAACAGATACGCAGTATTTT.

This clonotype was recorded only once. The V call is TRBV27, the J call TRBJ2-6; a weak D match, TRBD2 (6 bases). V lost 2 bases and J 2 bases, leaving 13 bases between the germline ends. CDR1 and CDR2 (germline): MNHEY, SMNVEV (reference sequence). CDR3 length: 17 amino acids. CDR3 DNA sequence: TGTGCCAGCAGTTTAGGGGGGATCCCTCCTGGGGCCAACGTCCTGACTTTC. Translated: CASSLGGIPPGANVLTF.

J is TRBJ2-7 and V is TRBV5-1; 7 bases map to TRBD2. Per germline, CDR1 SGHRS and CDR2 YFSETQ. The CDR3 has 16 amino acids. Trimming cost V 2 bases and J 0 bases; bases outside gene matches: 8. This CDR3 is CASSFGSGGGSYEQYF. For the CDR3, the DNA is TGCGCCAGCAGCTTTGGTTCTGGCGGGGGCTCCTACGAGCAGTACTTC. The complete variable domain, with remaining parts taken from reference TRBV5-1 and TRBJ2-7, reads KAGVTQTPRYLIKTRGQQVTLSCSPISGHRSVSWYQQTPGQGLQFLFEYFSETQRNKGNFPGRFSGRQFSNSRSEMNVSTLELGDSALYLCASSFGSGGGSYEQYFGPGTRLTVT.

The chain has TRBV18 and TRBJ1-2; D might be TRBD1 (5 bases). Trimming pared 6 bases from V and 2 bases from J, leaving 13 bases between. The CDR3 covers 14 residues. The germline CDR1 and CDR2 sequences are KGHSH and LQKENI. CDR3 bases: TGTGCCAGCTCTCAAGACAGAACAAACTATGGCTACACCTTC. Amino acids: CASSQDRTNYGYTF.

The chain joins TRBV6-5 to TRBJ1-1; no definite D call. V was trimmed by 6 bases and J by 4 bases, leaving 12 bases between them. The germline CDR1 and CDR2 sequences are MNHEY and SVGAGI. The CDR3 consists of 13 residues. CDR3 sequence (DNA): TGTGCCAGCAGGGCAGGCTCCCTCACTGAAGCTTTCTTT. Amino acid sequence: CASRAGSLTEAFF.